What follows are 16 T cell receptor beta chains derived from one specimen sequenced in a study of blood T cell repertoires in COVID-19. The method was immunoSEQ multiplex PCR; TCRdb's version includes in-frame clones alone and lacks a portion of them. Among more than 80,000 clones, over 75% were seen once, and the ten largest hold more than 2%. Sequencing was done on a sample of peripheral blood. Source of these receptors: a woman aged 70-85 years with acute or convalescent COVID-19.

The chain recombines TRBV6-5 with TRBJ1-1; perhaps TRBD1 as D (6 bases). This CDR3 is built from 15 residues. Germline CDR1 reads MNHEY; CDR2 reads SVGAGI. V was trimmed by 2 bases and J by 2 bases, leaving 12 bases between them. CDR3 in DNA: TGTGCCAGCAGTTACGGACAGACCGGAAACACTGAAGCTTTCTTT. Its translation: CASSYGQTGNTEAFF.

V and J are TRBV3-1 (or the pseudogene TRBV3-2) and TRBJ1-5, with 9 nucleotides matching TRBD1. V was clipped by 1 base and J by 11 bases; unmatched bases: 6. CDR3 size: 14 residues. Looked up from germline, CDR1 is LGHDT and CDR2 is YNNKEL (reference sequence). The CDR3 reads CASSQGDRDSAQHF. The CDR3, as DNA: TGTGCCAGCAGCCAAGGGGACAGGGACTCCGCCCAGCATTTT.

This chain uses TRBV15 with TRBJ1-2; no clear D. Trimming shortened V by 0 bases and J by 0 bases, and 8 bases separated the two germline ends. The V gene's germline CDR1 is LNHNV and CDR2 YYDKDF (reference sequence). The CDR3 loop spans 15 amino acids. CDR3: CATSREADSNYGYTF. The CDR3 region has the DNA TGTGCCACCAGCAGAGAGGCGGATTCTAACTATGGCTACACCTTC.

The J gene is TRBJ1-5, the V gene TRBV16; tentative D call: TRBD1 (5 bases). CDR3 size: 14 residues. V was pared by 2 bases and J by 5 bases, with 10 bases between. Germline V gives CDR1 KGHSY, CDR2 FQNENV. The CDR3 DNA reads as TGTGCCAGCAGCCAACGCGACAGTTATCAGCCCCAGCATTTT. The encoded protein is CASSQRDSYQPQHF.

This chain uses TRBV3-1 (or the pseudogene TRBV3-2) with TRBJ1-2, with 7 bases aligning to TRBD1. The V segment lost 2 bases and the J segment 8 bases; nucleotides outside the gene matches: 14. CDR1 is LGHDT and CDR2 is YNNKEL in the germline V gene (reference sequence). The CDR3 contains 16 residues. The CDR3 nucleotides are TGTGCCAGCAGCCAATCGACACAGGGGAATTCTGGGGGCTACACCTTC. It yields the protein CASSQSTQGNSGGYTF.

The CDR3 DNA is TGCGCCAGCAGCCTGTTGGGTAGCGGGGGGGCCAATGAGCAGTTCTTC. Protein product: CASSLLGSGGANEQFF. V is TRBV5-1 and J is TRBJ2-1, with 11 bases fitting TRBD2. Per the germline V gene, CDR1 is SGHRS and CDR2 is YFSETQ. With 4 bases clipped from V and 6 bases from J, the junction kept 9 bases outside the gene matches. The CDR3 length is 16 residues. The full variable domain, rest sourced from reference TRBV5-1 and TRBJ2-1, is KAGVTQTPRYLIKTRGQQVTLSCSPISGHRSVSWYQQTPGQGLQFLFEYFSETQRNKGNFPGRFSGRQFSNSRSEMNVSTLELGDSALYLCASSLLGSGGANEQFFGPGTRLTVL.

This chain uses TRBV7-9 with TRBJ1-4, with D unresolved. The CDR3 is made up of 16 amino acids. With 0 bases removed from V and 0 bases from J, the gap between germline ends came to 8 bases. The germline CDR1 and CDR2 sequences are SEHNR and FQNEAQ (reference sequence). The CDR3 reads CASSLAYRATNEKLFF. CDR3 nucleotides: TGTGCCAGCAGCTTAGCGTACAGAGCAACTAATGAAAAACTGTTTTTT.

Of note for this clone: The sample has other DNA sequences that encode this CDR3 too. This sequence joins TRBV5-1 and TRBJ1-1; D unresolved. Germline V gene sequence: CDR1 SGHRS, CDR2 YFSETQ. The V end was cut by 4 bases, the J end by 0 bases, with 7 bases between. The CDR3 covers 13 residues. The CDR3 sequence: CASSLTVNTEAFF. The CDR3 DNA follows: TGCGCCAGCAGCCTTACGGTGAACACTGAAGCTTTCTTT. Filled out from reference TRBV5-1 and TRBJ1-1, the complete variable domain reads KAGVTQTPRYLIKTRGQQVTLSCSPISGHRSVSWYQQTPGQGLQFLFEYFSETQRNKGNFPGRFSGRQFSNSRSEMNVSTLELGDSALYLCASSLTVNTEAFFGQGTRLTVV.

The chain is built from TRBV9 and TRBJ1-2; D possibly corresponds to TRBD1 (5 bases). The CDR3 is made up of 15 amino acids. Looked up from germline, CDR1 is SGDLS and CDR2 is YYNGEE. The V end lost 0 bases, the J end lost 5 bases, and 14 bases lay between the germline ends. CDR3 sequence reads: CASSVVPAQGYGYTF. In nucleotides, the CDR3 is TGTGCCAGCAGCGTAGTCCCGGCCCAGGGTTATGGCTACACCTTC.

The J gene is TRBJ2-5, the V gene TRBV29-1, with D uncertain. The V end lost 2 bases, the J end lost 5 bases, and 9 bases lay between the germline ends. CDR1 and CDR2 (germline): SQVTM, ANQGSEA. The CDR3 consists of 12 residues. CDR3 sequence (DNA): TGCAGCGTTGAAAACCCTGGCGAGACCCAGTACTTC. Its translation is CSVENPGETQYF.

This sequence joins TRBV3-1 (or the pseudogene TRBV3-2) and TRBJ1-4, with TRBD1 matching 10 bases. Germline CDR1 is LGHDT and CDR2 is YNNKEL (reference sequence). The CDR3 spans 14 residues. The ends lost 7 bases at V and 6 bases at J; junction bases unmatched: 5. The CDR3 bases are TGTGCCAGCACAGAGGGGACAGGGGATGAAAAACTGTTTTTT. It translates to CASTEGTGDEKLFF.

J is TRBJ1-2 and V is TRBV18; TRBD1 agrees at 10 bases. CDR1 and CDR2 from the germline V gene are KGHSH and LQKENI. Trimming cost V 4 bases and J 7 bases; bases outside gene matches: 9. CDR3 length: 15 amino acids. CDR3 coding DNA: TGTGCCAGCTCACGTGATCGACAGGGGGCAAGTGGCTACACCTTC. It is translated as CASSRDRQGASGYTF. The full variable domain, with the rest looked up from reference TRBV18 and TRBJ1-2, is NAGVMQNPRHLVRRRGQEARLRCSPMKGHSHVYWYRQLPEEGLKFMVYLQKENIIDESGMPKERFSAEFPKEGPSILRIQQVVRGDSAAYFCASSRDRQGASGYTFGSGTRLTVV.

This chain joins TRBV19 and TRBJ1-2; 10 bases fit TRBD1. Germline V lookup: CDR1 LNHDA, CDR2 SQIVND (reference sequence). Trimming removed 6 bases from V and 8 bases from J; junction bases left unmatched: 9. The CDR3 length is 14 residues. This CDR3 is CASSDTGTGEGYTF. The CDR3 nucleotides are TGTGCCAGTAGCGATACCGGGACAGGGGAAGGCTACACCTTC.

This clone was seen more than once but under ten times. The chain recombines TRBV11-3 with TRBJ1-1, with D perhaps matching TRBD1 (6 bases). Trimming took 5 bases from V and 1 from J, leaving 14 bases between them. This CDR3 is built from 15 residues. Germline assignment: CDR1 SGHNT and CDR2 YENEEA. In nucleotides, the CDR3 is TGTGCCAGCAGCCCCGACCTACAGGGGAACACTGAAGCTTTCTTT. Its translation is CASSPDLQGNTEAFF.

The rearrangement links TRBV10-3 to TRBJ1-3, with D uncertain. Trimming shortened V by 2 bases and J by 0 bases, and 20 bases separated the two germline ends. Germline V CDR1 and CDR2: ENHRY, SYGVKD. This CDR3 comprises 19 residues. The chain's CDR3 is CAISERRPYIDFSGNTIYF. CDR3 sequence (DNA): TGTGCCATCAGTGAGAGGCGGCCTTATATCGACTTCTCTGGAAACACCATATATTTT.

The CDR3 DNA reads as TGTGCCAGCAGTGTTGGCCTGCACTCTGGGGCCAACGTCCTGACTTTC. Residues: CASSVGLHSGANVLTF. The rearrangement links TRBV25-1 to TRBJ2-6; no definite D call. The ends were cut back, 4 bases at V and 0 bases at J, with 10 bases in the middle. Germline V lookup: CDR1 MGHDK, CDR2 SYGVNS. CDR3 length equals 16 residues.